This TCR beta chain was captured in a study of regulatory T cells in long-lasting Graves disease. Findings and limits, study-wide: New patients shared about a thousand public clonotypes, fewer than the roughly 2,500 shared by persistent patients.

The junction had 11 bases not matched to a gene; V was cut back by 7 bases and J by 3 bases. Per germline, CDR1 SNHLY and CDR2 FYNNEI. The length of the CDR3 is 16 residues. Arm-PCR of CDR3 regions and iRepertoire HTBI primers were used to build TCR beta libraries. MiXCR was run by TCRdb on the multiplex PCR reads, yielding one entry per CDR3 protein. The sample includes more than 300,000 distinct CDR3 sequences, 15% to 18% seen only once; the top ten take about a fifth. Regarding time point: newly diagnosed GD, antithyroid drugs for less than 3 months. RNA isolated from PBMCs was used to make the TCR library. Patients were enrolled at an endocrinology department in Xi'an, China. Peripheral blood, at 8 to 9.5 milliliters, went into EDTA tubes. This clonotype was counted many times. Antigen specificity is unknown.

This rearrangement joins TRBV2 to TRBJ2-5, with TRBD2 identical over 10 bases. This material consisted of peripheral blood mononuclear cells (PBMCs), taken at new diagnosis, from a patient treated with antithyroid drugs. The receptor comes from a female donor with Graves disease. The CDR3 is CASIGLAGADKETQYF. CDR3 DNA: TGTGCCAGCATCGGCCTAGCGGGGGCAGATAAAGAGACCCAGTACTTC.